This T cell receptor beta chain comes out of a study of T cells after yellow fever vaccination. Findings of the study overall: Weaker overall was a secondary response that nonetheless peaked faster, on day 5 versus 15. Once the booster was given, most primary-vaccination clones reappeared, at 95% to 98% for CD4 and around 90% for CD8.

CDR1 is DFQATT, CDR2 SNEGSKA, per germline (reference sequence). Trimming took 0 bases from V and 0 from J, leaving 12 bases between them. The CDR3 runs 16 residues. 5'RACE template switching generated TCR cDNA, adding a universal primer site and UMIs. TCRdb recomputed calls from the 5' RACE reads with MiXCR, one row per CDR3 protein. The sample holds some 290,000 distinct CDR3 sequences; roughly 10% are singletons and the top ten take about 3%. This clonotype was seen a few times. Its antigen is undetermined. The specimen was CD4+ T cells sorted from PBMCs, collected 45 days after the yellow fever booster vaccination. This TCR came from a man aged 18 to 29 who received the YFV17D yellow fever vaccine. The J gene is TRBJ1-5, the V gene TRBV20-1; D may be TRBD1 (5 bases). CDR3 amino acids: CSARDQGVSSNQPQHF. The CDR3 DNA sequence: TGCAGTGCTAGAGATCAAGGGGTTTCTAGCAATCAGCCCCAGCATTTT.